Described below is a single TCR beta chain sequence and its context. In this sample, this clone turned up a few times. Its antigen target is currently unknown. No base-level quality is on record; no much larger clone is a single base apart. The cohort comprised some 700 healthy bone marrow donors. At the time of sampling, all cohort members were nominally healthy, though unrecorded immune exposures were likely present. The donor was CMV seronegative and was included in the group of approximately 350 seronegative cohort members. Each donor provided a peripheral blood sample, and peripheral blood mononuclear cells were used for TCR beta sequencing. The Qiagen DNeasy Blood Extraction Kit was used to extract genomic DNA from the blood cell samples. Inclusive of the bounding cysteine and phenylalanine, the CDR3 is 15 residues long. The kept DNA is CDR3 alone, 45 bases in frame from the first base. V and J are truncated by 5 bases and 0 bases respectively, leaving an intervening sequence of 11 bases. Sequences SEHNR (CDR1) and FQNEAQ (CDR2) are obtained from the germline V gene (reference sequence).

This entry belongs to a study of cytomegalovirus exposure and HLA in healthy donors (TCRdb year 2017). Study-level background: In an earlier analysis of some 550 of the donors, 276 Gb of sequence data and 117 million unique TCR beta sequences from 180 million or so T cells were reported. An early release that covered 500 to 800 HLA-typed donors contained approximately 320 gigabases of sequencing data and tens of millions of unique TCR sequences. Among the roughly 390 genotyped donors, approximately 82% belonged to the genetic ancestry cluster associated with self-reported Caucasian donors. The study was designed to test whether signatures of past pathogen exposure could be identified by cataloging public T cell receptors. The T cell repertoires of about 700 subjects were profiled by immunosequencing and related to cytomegalovirus serostatus. Along with the roughly 670-subject first cohort, a separate validation cohort of some 130 different subjects was used. The study combined high-throughput TCR immunosequencing, statistical association of individual TCRs with disease status, and machine learning to predict cytomegalovirus infection status. A later analysis re-examined previously published TCR beta repertoires from just over 650 donors and added high-resolution HLA genotyping to investigate patterns of TCR occurrence. Rather than using new phenotypic data, the later analysis identified candidate immune exposures from TCR beta sequences and from how often those sequences occurred across donors. To decide whether each TCR beta V gene segment behaved as functional or pseudogenic, an earlier analysis of approximately 600 of the donors relied on high-throughput TCR beta sequencing. Donor age, sex, ethnicity and CMV serostatus were compiled alongside the repertoire data. In a later genetic analysis, genome-wide SNP genotypes for 398 of the 666 donors were used, and that subset was treated as a discovery cohort. Every discovery cohort repertoire had been produced on one sequencing platform. HLA typing included class I and class II loci at four-digit resolution. Typing coverage differed by locus: A, B, C, DRB1 and DQB1 were typed in roughly 629-630 donors, DQA1 in 500 to 550, DPA1 in around 580, and DPB1 in just under 490. A handful of DR-DQ haplotypes were treated as single units for association and clustering because of strong linkage in the cohort. Among about 400 genotyped donors of the cohort, an average of approximately 240,000 unique TCR beta nucleotide sequences was sequenced per donor, of which approximately 19% were non-productive.

General conclusions and limits of the study: A cluster of highly shared sequence variants was judged likely to be a technical artifact of the sequencing pipeline. The 87-base-pair reads could not distinguish some IMGT-functional V segments, including TRBV6-2 and TRBV6-3, so those segments were excluded. The authors suggested that the approach could potentially be extended to other disease states and immunological phenotypes. The classifier was reported to diagnose cytomegalovirus status with high specificity and sensitivity in both the original cohort and the validation cohort. When HLA alleles, especially DR and DQ, strongly co-occurred, attributing TCR associations to individual alleles was difficult. Because some donors lacked HLA typing at each locus, the association tests relied only on the typed subset. Only TCR beta chains were sequenced in this cohort, and the absence of alpha or paired-chain data limited detectable features. In a later analysis, several top co-occurrence clusters were reported to appear linked to parvovirus B19, influenza, CMV and Epstein-Barr virus. A further reported finding was that TCR beta sequences accurately predicted the HLA-A and HLA-B alleles for most subjects in the first cohort. A later genetic analysis reported fewer N-insertions in productive TCRs among donors in an Asian-associated ancestry cluster than the roughly 620-donor mean. Presence/absence analyses assumed roughly uniform sequencing depth across donors, an assumption that may not hold. The earlier analysis of 587 of the donors excluded over 15 rarely observed V segments, including chromosome 9 orphons, because counts were too low. A total of about 180 TCR beta chains were listed by the study as associated with cytomegalovirus. At a false discovery rate of 0.05, a later analysis linked approximately 18,000 TCR beta sequences to specific HLA alleles. Correlated functional status among segregating V segments might reflect linkage disequilibrium, but an unknown experimental factor could not be ruled out. In a later analysis, TCR association rates were found to vary across HLA loci, with the most associated TCRs seen for DRB1 alleles and the fewest for HLA-C alleles. In vitro tests confirmed that three of the cytomegalovirus-associated TCR beta chains recognize cytomegalovirus antigens. CMV serostatus was the only immune exposure information available for the cohort. While some public TCRs were present in many individuals, most TCR sequences turned up only very rarely across donors. Compared with equally common non-associated chains, HLA-associated TCR beta chains in a later analysis were more clonally expanded and had lower generation probabilities. In an earlier analysis of some 500 of the donors, most TCR beta V segments appeared in productive rearrangements about 87% or about 30% of the time, broadly matching IMGT annotations. A later genetic analysis associated a missense DCLRE1C variant with V-gene and J-gene trimming of TCR beta chains, and an independent cohort replicated the association. In a later analysis, most CMV-associated TCR beta chains were found to appear HLA-restricted, with HLA associations seemingly driven largely by CMV exposure.

The protocol used for the library was the immunoSEQ multiplex PCR assay. For the multiplex PCR, a mixture combining 60 forward primers for TCR Vbeta segments and 13 reverse primers for TCR Jbeta segments was used. The CDR3 region of rearranged TCR beta genes was amplified from genomic DNA by a multiplex PCR assay. The Illumina HiSeq System was used to sequence the amplified TCR beta libraries as 87-base-pair reads. Under the source paper's analysis protocol: In a later analysis, roughly 80 million unique TCR beta chains were counted across the roughly 670 repertoires, and roughly 11 million of these chains were shared by at least two donors. Raw reads were error-corrected and collapsed into unique sequences with a nearest-neighbor algorithm that merged closely related sequences to remove PCR and sequencing errors. Alignment of CDR3 sequences to IMGT reference sequences was used to assign V, D and J gene segments. For a sequence to be retained, a match of at least six nucleotides to both a V gene segment and a J gene segment was required. Rearrangements were classified as productive when the CDR3 lacked stop codons and remained in frame with V and J, and all other rearrangements were classified as non-productive. Following IMGT convention, CDR3 was defined as the stretch from the second conserved V-encoded cysteine to the conserved J-encoded phenylalanine. Sequences without an unambiguous match to a single V gene segment were excluded from the earlier analysis of approximately 560 of the donors. In an earlier analysis of approximately 590 of the donors, V segments were called functional above 56.7% productive rearrangements and were called segregating when the between-donor standard deviation exceeded 5%. A statistical classification framework was built to diagnose cytomegalovirus status from the catalog of TCR beta chain sequences. In a later analysis, TCR nucleotide sequences were compared against IMGT/GENE-DB human TR gene sequences so that V and J genes could be assigned. A later analysis assigned CDR3 sequences and most-parsimonious VDJ recombination scenarios with the TCRdist pipeline. In a later analysis, every TCR beta chain was defined by the combination of its CDR3 amino acid sequence and its V-gene family, and reads without a unique V-gene family were dropped. A later analysis removed roughly 590 highly shared, low-generation-probability nucleotide sequences to deal with suspected cross-contamination and a sequencing artifact. A later analysis calculated a clonal expansion index for each public chain from normalized within-repertoire ranks of inferred template counts. A later analysis computed generation probabilities with a VDJ recombination model fitted to out-of-frame rearrangements, and checked the results against IGoR. In a later analysis, hypergeometric tests were used to score TCR-TCR, TCR-HLA and TCR-CMV co-occurrence, with a repertoire-size bias correction applied to TCR pairs. In a later analysis, false discovery rates were estimated by permuting HLA or CMV assignments 20 times. In a later analysis, co-occurring TCRs were grouped using DBSCAN, with TCRdist sequence similarity added in when clustering inside HLA-allele-positive subsets. For co-occurrence clustering, repertoires with fewer than 30,000 or more than 120,000 public chains were excluded, along with roughly five repertoires with anomalous nucleotide sharing. TCRdb took over this immuneACCESS table, retaining in-frame rearrangements with V and J assigned. Such tables are incomplete; in checked studies, under half of the missing clones stem from an unresolved V gene, and the remainder is unexplained. The V and J calls and clone size are taken from that table; D and trimming were inferred from the DNA. A total of fewer than 150,000 clones appear in this sample, roughly 80% of them only once. The ten largest clones add up to approximately 5.1% of the sample.

Sequencing used PBMCs. Here the chain combines TRBV7-9 and TRBJ1-5; the best D guess is TRBD1, with 6 bases matching. This TCR derives from a male donor in good health and CMV-seronegative. The CDR3: CASSLRTVSNQPQHF. In nucleotide form, the sequence is TGTGCCAGCAGCCTACGGACAGTTAGCAATCAGCCCCAGCATTTT.